These T cell receptor beta chains were read from a single sample in a study of shared clonotypes between healthy human individuals. Produced via immunoSEQ multiplex PCR; TCRdb's table is partial and in-frame only. Among 600,000 to 700,000 clones listed, approximately 73% were seen once. Sequencing was performed on memory CD4+ T cells sorted from blood. These TCRs come from a woman in her 30s in good health. The CDR3 runs from the conserved cysteine through the conserved F or W. The D gene is left open where the match is weak. Expanded clones get a size class; other rows say once, few or many, or leave the size out.

D: -
size: few
J: TRBJ2-7
V: TRBV7-9
DNA: TGTGCCAGCAGCTTAGAGGGGGGAGACGAGCAGTACTTC
CDR3: CASSLEGGDEQYF

D: TRBD1
size: -
J: TRBJ1-5
V: TRBV6-1
DNA: TGTGCCAGCAGTGAAAGGGACAGCCCTAATCAGCCCCAGCATTTT
CDR3: CASSERDSPNQPQHF

D: -
size: -
J: TRBJ1-5
V: TRBV6-1
DNA: TGTGCCAGCAGTGAACAGAGGAATCAGCCCCAGCATTTT
CDR3: CASSEQRNQPQHF

D: -
size: -
J: TRBJ2-3
V: TRBV7-6
DNA: TGTGCCAGCCAACGACAAACAGATACGCAGTATTTT
CDR3: CASQRQTDTQYF

D: -
size: few
J: TRBJ2-1
V: TRBV7-9
DNA: TGTGCCAGCAGCACCGATCTTATCCAGGAACGCGAGCAGTTCTTC
CDR3: CASSTDLIQEREQFF

D: -
size: few
J: TRBJ2-7
V: TRBV28
DNA: TGTGCCAGCAGTTTATGGTCCTACGAGCAGTACTTC
CDR3: CASSLWSYEQYF

D: -
size: -
J: TRBJ2-1
V: TRBV18
DNA: TGTGCCAGCTCACCATACAAAGATGAGCAGTTCTTC
CDR3: CASSPYKDEQFF

D: -
size: -
J: TRBJ1-3
V: TRBV6-5
DNA: TGTGCCAGCAGCATACAGGAGACTGCAAACACCATATATTTT
CDR3: CASSIQETANTIYF

D: TRBD1
size: -
J: TRBJ1-2
V: TRBV5-4
DNA: TGTGCCAGCAGCAAACAGGGGGCTGAGGGCTACACCTTC
CDR3: CASSKQGAEGYTF

D: -
size: -
J: TRBJ1-3
V: TRBV27
DNA: TGTGCCAGCAAACCTACCACAGGCGACCGACTCGGAAACACCATATATTTT
CDR3: CASKPTTGDRLGNTIYF

D: -
size: -
J: TRBJ2-1
V: TRBV5-1
DNA: TGCGCCAGCAGCCCAGGGGCTCTCTACAATGAGCAGTTCTTC
CDR3: CASSPGALYNEQFF

D: -
size: -
J: TRBJ2-2
V: TRBV4-2
DNA: TGTGCCAGCAGCCAAGATAACGTCGGGGAGCTGTTTTTT
CDR3: CASSQDNVGELFF

D: -
size: -
J: TRBJ2-1
V: TRBV14
DNA: TGTGCCAGCAGCCAATCGGGTAGACAGTTCTTC
CDR3: CASSQSGRQFF

D: -
size: -
J: TRBJ1-1
V: TRBV9
DNA: TGTGCCAGCAGCGTAGCTTGGGGAACGGCTGAAGCTTTCTTT
CDR3: CASSVAWGTAEAFF

D: TRBD1
size: -
J: TRBJ2-3
V: TRBV7-8
DNA: TGTGCCAGCAGCCTCCGGGACAGGGGGCTTGTTGATACGCAGTATTTT
CDR3: CASSLRDRGLVDTQYF

D: TRBD1
size: -
J: TRBJ1-2
V: TRBV28
DNA: TGTGCCAGCGTCGTTGGGACAGGGGCGGATTTGGACTATGGCTACACCTTC
CDR3: CASVVGTGADLDYGYTF

D: -
size: -
J: TRBJ1-1
V: TRBV19
DNA: TGTGCCAGTAGTACGACCATGAACACTGAAGCTTTCTTT
CDR3: CASSTTMNTEAFF

D: TRBD1
size: -
J: TRBJ2-1
V: TRBV27
DNA: TGTGCCAGCAGTTTCCTGGGACAGGGGGTGGGGGTTCGTGGAGAGCAGTTCTTC
CDR3: CASSFLGQGVGVRGEQFF

D: -
size: few
J: TRBJ2-3
V: TRBV18
DNA: TGTGCCAGCTCAGAAGTAGAGCCAGATACGCAGTATTTT
CDR3: CASSEVEPDTQYF

D: -
size: few
J: TRBJ2-1
V: TRBV6-4
DNA: TGTGCCAGCTCAGAGGGTCCTCCAGCTGAGCAGTTCTTC
CDR3: CASSEGPPAEQFF

D: -
size: few
J: TRBJ1-5
V: TRBV28
DNA: TGTGCCAGCCTACAGGTGGAGGGGGTGTTCCAGAAGCCCCAGCATTTT
CDR3: CASLQVEGVFQKPQHF

D: -
size: -
J: TRBJ1-3
V: TRBV4-2
DNA: TGTGCCAGCAGCCAAGGAGCGGGAGAAACGCGGCACACCATATATTTT
CDR3: CASSQGAGETRHTIYF

D: -
size: -
J: TRBJ1-2
V: TRBV30
DNA: TGTGCCTGGAGGACGACAGAATATGGCTACACCTTC
CDR3: CAWRTTEYGYTF

D: TRBD1
size: many
J: TRBJ2-3
V: TRBV19
DNA: TGTGCCAGTAGTACGCCGGGACAGGTCACAGATACGCAGTATTTT
CDR3: CASSTPGQVTDTQYF

D: -
size: few
J: TRBJ1-1
V: TRBV7-2
DNA: TGTGCCAGCAGCTTTGGACAGACCCGGAACACTGAAGCTTTCTTT
CDR3: CASSFGQTRNTEAFF

D: -
size: -
J: TRBJ1-5
V: TRBV27
DNA: TGTGCCAGCAGTTTATCAGGTAGATATCAGCCCCAGCATTTT
CDR3: CASSLSGRYQPQHF

D: -
size: -
J: TRBJ1-5
V: TRBV5-1
DNA: TGCGCCAGCAGCTTGGACGGCAATCAGCCCCAGCATTTT
CDR3: CASSLDGNQPQHF

D: -
size: -
J: TRBJ1-4
V: TRBV30
DNA: TGTGCCTGGAGTGGGGGGGTAAGAGAAAAACTGTTTTTT
CDR3: CAWSGGVREKLFF

D: -
size: -
J: TRBJ2-4
V: TRBV21-1
DNA: TGTGCCAGCAGCAAAGCAGGGGGCCTAGCCAAAAACATTCAGTACTTC
CDR3: CASSKAGGLAKNIQYF

D: -
size: few
J: TRBJ2-6
V: TRBV7-2
DNA: TGTGCCAGCAGCTTACGTTCGTTCTCTGGGGCCAACGTCCTGACTTTC
CDR3: CASSLRSFSGANVLTF

D: -
size: -
J: TRBJ1-5
V: TRBV19
DNA: TGTGCCTCTGCCGGGTTCGGTCAGCCCCAGCATTTT
CDR3: CASAGFGQPQHF

D: TRBD1
size: -
J: TRBJ1-1
V: TRBV5-1
DNA: TGCGCCAGCTCCGGGACAGGAGCTATGAACACTGAAGCTTTCTTT
CDR3: CASSGTGAMNTEAFF

D: TRBD1
size: -
J: TRBJ1-1
V: TRBV6-4
DNA: TGTGCCAGCAGTGAACAGGGGGACTCTGAAGCTTTCTTT
CDR3: CASSEQGDSEAFF

D: TRBD1
size: -
J: TRBJ1-1
V: TRBV5-1
DNA: TGCGCCAGCAGCGAGGAGACAGGGATGAACACTGAAGCTTTCTTT
CDR3: CASSEETGMNTEAFF

D: -
size: few
J: TRBJ2-5
V: TRBV5-1
DNA: TGCGCCAGCAGGGGGGGTGAGGATGGTGAGACCCAGTACTTC
CDR3: CASRGGEDGETQYF

D: -
size: -
J: TRBJ1-5
V: TRBV28
DNA: TGTGCCAGTTACAGGGCGCATCAGCCCCAGCATTTT
CDR3: CASYRAHQPQHF

D: TRBD1
size: -
J: TRBJ1-4
V: TRBV9
DNA: TGTGCCAGCAGCGCGACAGGGACCTTTAATGAAAAACTGTTTTTT
CDR3: CASSATGTFNEKLFF

D: TRBD1
size: -
J: TRBJ1-2
V: TRBV5-1
DNA: TGCGCCAGCAGCTTACAGGGGAGAGATGGCTACACCTTC
CDR3: CASSLQGRDGYTF

D: -
size: -
J: TRBJ2-2
V: TRBV6-5
DNA: TGTGCCAGCAGACATATTGACACCGGGGAGCTGTTTTTT
CDR3: CASRHIDTGELFF

D: -
size: -
J: TRBJ2-6
V: TRBV6-5
DNA: TGTGCCAGCAGTTCCTTAAGCTCTGGGGCCAACGTCCTGACTTTC
CDR3: CASSSLSSGANVLTF

D: -
size: -
J: TRBJ1-4
V: TRBV2
DNA: TGTGCCAGCAGGCGTAGGGATAGGACAACTAATGAAAAACTGTTTTTT
CDR3: CASRRRDRTTNEKLFF

D: -
size: -
J: TRBJ2-5
V: TRBV21-1
DNA: TGTGCCAGCAGCATCAGTAAGGTCGGGACTCTACAAGAGACCCAGTACTTC
CDR3: CASSISKVGTLQETQYF

D: -
size: -
J: TRBJ2-5
V: TRBV6-5
DNA: TGTGCCAGCAGTAAACCCGGGACGGGTGAAGAGACCCAGTACTTC
CDR3: CASSKPGTGEETQYF

D: -
size: -
J: TRBJ1-3
V: TRBV2
DNA: TGTGCCAGCTGTAGCTCTGGAAACACCATATATTTT
CDR3: CASCSSGNTIYF

D: -
size: -
J: TRBJ1-1
V: TRBV15
DNA: TGTGCCACCAGCAGGGACCCGGGACGGATGAACACTGAAGCTTTCTTT
CDR3: CATSRDPGRMNTEAFF

D: -
size: -
J: TRBJ2-2
V: TRBV7-8
DNA: TGTGCCAGCACCAAGGGACAGAACACCGGGGAGCTGTTTTTT
CDR3: CASTKGQNTGELFF

D: -
size: -
J: TRBJ2-7
V: TRBV6-6
DNA: TGTGCCAGCAGTTACTCCGTGCGTAGTAGGGAAGAGGAGCAGTACTTC
CDR3: CASSYSVRSREEEQYF

D: -
size: -
J: TRBJ2-1
V: TRBV19
DNA: TGTGCCAGTAGTATAAAATCCGGGGATGAGCAGTTCTTC
CDR3: CASSIKSGDEQFF

D: TRBD1
size: -
J: TRBJ1-5
V: TRBV7-2
DNA: TGTGCCAGCAGCTCTCCCGGACAGGCCTACAATCAGCCCCAGCATTTT
CDR3: CASSSPGQAYNQPQHF